This entry lists 12 T cell receptor beta chains sequenced from one sample in a study of T-cell memory formation after mild COVID-19. One entry per CDR3 protein results from TCRdb running MiXCR on the 5' RACE reads. The sample includes a few hundred thousand distinct CDR3 sequences, around 20% of them seen just once. The source material was PBMCs or a T cell subset sorted from them (not recorded which). These receptor sequences come from an adult woman who had mild COVID-19 (a few samples of this study predate the infection). Cell type and time point are not known.

This chain links TRBV20-1 with TRBJ1-2, with a possible D match to TRBD1 (6 bases). Trimming removed 1 base at V and 4 bases at J, with 10 bases between. Germline V CDR1 and CDR2: DFQATT, SNEGSKA (reference sequence). This CDR3 is 13 amino acids long. CDR3 sequence (DNA): TGCAGTGCTAGAGCGACAGGTATCTATGGCTACACCTTC. This translates into CSARATGIYGYTF.

The table lists this clonotype with many counts. V is TRBV15 and J is TRBJ1-5, with D unresolved. The CDR3 loop spans 15 amino acids. CDR1 is LNHNV, CDR2 YYDKDF, per germline (reference sequence). Trimming cost V 6 bases and J 0 bases, with 12 bases left between them. The CDR3 region has the DNA TGTGCCACCAGACAGTACTCGTATAGCAATCAGCCCCAGCATTTT. This codes for CATRQYSYSNQPQHF.

The chain joins TRBV9 to TRBJ2-7; 7 bases map to TRBD1. V was clipped by 0 bases and J by 3 bases; unmatched bases: 6. Germline CDR1 is SGDLS and CDR2 is YYNGEE. The CDR3 is 15 amino acids. DNA of the CDR3: TGTGCCAGCAGCGTAGAAGACAGGGCCAGCTACGAGCAGTACTTC. It is translated as CASSVEDRASYEQYF.

There are a few counts of this clonotype. V gene TRBV7-2 combines with J gene TRBJ2-5, with 11 bases lining up with TRBD2. The ends lost 0 bases at V and 5 bases at J; junction bases unmatched: 5. Per the germline V gene, CDR1 is SGHTA and CDR2 is FQGNSA. This CDR3 spans 16 amino acids. CDR3 amino acids: CASSLALAGVMETQYF. CDR3 DNA: TGTGCCAGCAGCTTAGCACTAGCGGGAGTGATGGAGACCCAGTACTTC.

This clonotype came up a few times. The chain employs TRBV12-3 or TRBV12-4 and TRBJ1-5; no clear D. V was clipped by 7 bases and J by 5 bases, with 9 bases between them. This CDR3 has 12 residues. As DNA, the CDR3 is TGTGCCAGCACCGTCCGGTATCAGCCCCAGCATTTT. Amino acid sequence: CASTVRYQPQHF.

The rearrangement joins TRBV5-1 to TRBJ2-1, with TRBD2 matching over 13 bases. Germline CDR1 reads SGHRS; CDR2 reads YFSETQ. V gave up 4 bases and J gave up 8 bases; unmatched junction bases: 9. This CDR3 region has 16 residues. CDR3 nucleotide sequence: TGCGCCAGCAGCCACGCACTAGCGGGAGGGCCCTATGAGCAGTTCTTC. This translates into CASSHALAGGPYEQFF.

CDR3 region: CASSATSGGLTDTQYF. The CDR3 coding sequence is TGTGCCAGCAGCGCGACTAGCGGGGGACTCACAGATACGCAGTATTTT. This sequence joins TRBV7-6 and TRBJ2-3; 12 bases map to TRBD2. The CDR3 sequence is 16 residues long. CDR1 and CDR2 (germline): SGHVS, FNYEAQ. The V gene end was trimmed by 5 bases and the J gene end by 2 bases; junction bases not matched to a gene: 5.

The chain joins TRBV13 to TRBJ1-1; D perhaps matches TRBD1 (5 bases). The CDR3 is made up of 14 amino acids. Germline V gene lookup returns CDR1 PRHDT and CDR2 FYEKMQ (reference sequence). Trimming left V 3 bases short and J 5 bases short, with 13 bases between. CDR3 coding DNA: TGTGCCAGCAGCTTTTTAGGGGCTAGGACTGAAGCTTTCTTT. It specifies CASSFLGARTEAFF.

The chain has TRBV2 and TRBJ1-1; no reliable D call. Per germline, CDR1 SNHLY and CDR2 FYNNEI. CDR3 length: 13 amino acids. The ends were cut back, 8 bases at V and 0 bases at J, with 10 bases in the middle. For the CDR3, the DNA is TGTGCCAGCTCAAACTCCATGAACACTGAAGCTTTCTTT. It is translated as CASSNSMNTEAFF.

About this clonotype: This may be a read error, as it is one base from a much larger clone. The chain uses TRBV5-1 and TRBJ2-3; 10 bases are shared with TRBD1. Looked up from germline, CDR1 is SGHRS and CDR2 is YFSETQ. The CDR3 is made up of 15 amino acids. CDR3 in amino acids: CDSSSGQGLMDTQYF. The CDR3 DNA reads TGCGACAGCAGCTCGGGACAGGGGTTAATGGATACGCAGTATTTT.

The chain uses TRBV5-1 and TRBJ1-1; D gene unclear. This CDR3 contains 13 residues. Trimming cost V 2 bases and J 1 base, with 6 bases left between them. CDR1 and CDR2 (germline): SGHRS, YFSETQ. This CDR3 reads CASSFNRNTEAFF. CDR3 nucleotides: TGCGCCAGCAGCTTCAACAGGAACACTGAAGCTTTCTTT.

There are a few counts of this clonotype. This chain joins TRBV20-1 and TRBJ2-5, with D tentatively TRBD1 (6 bases). V dropped 5 bases and J dropped 5 bases, with 18 bases sitting between them. The CDR3 contains 14 residues. Germline V lookup: CDR1 DFQATT, CDR2 SNEGSKA (reference sequence). The CDR3 sequence: CSAVQGGLKETQYF. The CDR3 nucleotides read TGCAGTGCTGTACAGGGCGGTCTTAAGGAGACCCAGTACTTC.